This TCR beta chain was identified during a study of blood T cell repertoires in COVID-19. For the study at large: Sites in the United States, Italy and Spain provided acute and convalescent COVID-19 samples. The cDNA or gDNA used as material had been derived from T cells, B-cell-depleted T cells, or PBMCs.

Original methodology: Estimation of nucleated cell counts relied on the amplification of reference gene primers. Here immunoSEQ multiplex PCR was the method, and the copy in TCRdb shows in-frame clones only, minus some. Clone size and the V and J calls come from that table; the DNA yielded D and trimming. The sample includes 130,000 to 150,000 clones, 88% seen only once; the top ten take about 2.5%. A single count supports this clone. Germline assignment: CDR1 ENHRY and CDR2 SYGVKD. V was clipped by 1 base and J by 0 bases, with 7 bases between them. This CDR3 is built from 15 residues. This TCR derives from a human donor in a cohort sampled during active COVID-19. The sample comprised peripheral blood. The chain joins TRBV10-3 to TRBJ2-1; D remains ambiguous. The CDR3 protein is CAISELQVSYNEQFF. The CDR3 nucleotides are TGTGCCATCAGTGAGTTGCAGGTCTCCTACAATGAGCAGTTCTTC.